The rows below give T cell receptor beta chains drawn from one sample of a study of T cell responses to AZD1222 COVID-19 vaccine. Data came from immunoSEQ multiplex PCR; TCRdb stores just in-frame clones and leaves some out. This table has under 250,000 clones, approximately 94% appearing once. Source: peripheral blood, taken on day 0 of MenACWY control vaccination. Receptors originate from an adult in good health. The CDR3 runs from the conserved cysteine through the conserved F or W. The order of the fields is J gene, clone size, V gene, D gene, CDR3 DNA, CDR3 protein. D genes are given only for firm matches. Only some rows state a clone size, as once, few, many or a class for expanded clones.

TRBJ2-5	once	TRBV15	TRBD1	TGTGCCACCAACGATTACCCGACAGGGGGAGTAGAGACCCAGTACTTC	CATNDYPTGGVETQYF
TRBJ1-1	.	TRBV11-2	.	TGTGCCAGCAGCCGAGCCGCCAGGGCGGAAGCTTTCTTT	CASSRAARAEAFF
TRBJ1-5	.	TRBV19	.	TGTGCCAGTAGTATACAGGGTCGTCAGCCCCAGCATTTT	CASSIQGRQPQHF
TRBJ1-1	.	TRBV27	.	TGTGCCAGCAGTTTATGGTTGGGGAAGACTGAAGCTTTCTTT	CASSLWLGKTEAFF
TRBJ1-1	.	TRBV29-1	.	TGCAGCGTTCCATGGGGTAGGATGAACACTGAAGCTTTCTTT	CSVPWGRMNTEAFF
TRBJ1-1	.	TRBV7-2	.	TGTGCCAGCAGACCTCTCTCAGTTGGTGGCACTGAAGCTTTCTTT	CASRPLSVGGTEAFF
TRBJ1-1	.	TRBV18	.	TGTGCCAGCTCACCACCGGCGGGGGGTGGGACTGAAGCTTTCTTT	CASSPPAGGGTEAFF
TRBJ2-5	.	TRBV6-5	TRBD2	TGTGCCAGCGCCTTCGGGAGGGACCAAGAGACCCAGTACTTC	CASAFGRDQETQYF
TRBJ2-1	.	TRBV5-1	TRBD1	TGCGCCAGCAGCTTGGCGACAGGGGGCGATGAGCAGTTCTTC	CASSLATGGDEQFF
TRBJ1-2	.	TRBV6-4	TRBD1	TGTGCCAGCAGTCCCGGGACAGGGGGTGGCTACACCTTC	CASSPGTGGGYTF
TRBJ1-4	.	TRBV20-1	.	TGCAGTGCTAGAGAGGACACCGGTCTGTTTTTT	CSAREDTGLFF
TRBJ2-7	.	TRBV7-2	.	TGTGCCAGCAGCTTAGGCTACCGGGACGGCGAGCAGTACTTC	CASSLGYRDGEQYF
TRBJ2-5	.	TRBV29-1	TRBD1	TGCAGCCTGAACAGGGGCGGGGAGACCCAGTACTTC	CSLNRGGETQYF
TRBJ1-2	.	TRBV2	TRBD1	TGTGCCAGCAGTGCCCGCTCCGGGACAGGGAGTAACGGCTACACCTTC	CASSARSGTGSNGYTF
TRBJ1-2	.	TRBV28	.	TGTGCCAGCAGTTCTATTCCCCCCCCGATCGGCTACACCTTC	CASSSIPPPIGYTF
TRBJ1-5	.	TRBV5-1	TRBD1	TGCGCCAGCAGCTTGGGACAGGGTATGGGTCAGCCCCAGCATTTT	CASSLGQGMGQPQHF
TRBJ1-1	.	TRBV7-2	.	TGTGCCAGCAGCTACTCGGGCCGGGGGAGCGCTGAAGCTTTCTTT	CASSYSGRGSAEAFF
TRBJ2-3	.	TRBV27	.	TGTGCCAGCAGTTACGGACGGGGAGATACGCAGTATTTT	CASSYGRGDTQYF
TRBJ1-1	.	TRBV19	TRBD1	TGTGCCAGTAGTCGGACAGGGGGCAGTAGGAACACTGAAGCTTTCTTT	CASSRTGGSRNTEAFF
TRBJ2-7	.	TRBV6-2/TRBV6-3	TRBD1	TGTGCCAGCAGTCGAGACAGGGTTGGGGGCGAGCAGTACTTC	CASSRDRVGGEQYF
TRBJ2-3	.	TRBV2	.	TGTGCCAGCAGTGAAAGGGCTACAATTCGCACAGATACGCAGTATTTT	CASSERATIRTDTQYF
TRBJ2-7	.	TRBV24-1	TRBD1	TGTGCCACCAGTGACCCCCGACAGGGAACGTACGAGCAGTACTTC	CATSDPRQGTYEQYF
TRBJ1-5	.	TRBV27	.	TGTGCCAGCAGTTCCACGGGGCAGCCCCAGCATTTT	CASSSTGQPQHF
TRBJ1-2	.	TRBV18	.	TGTGCCAGCTCACCACCGTCGACCGGGGTTAACTATGGCTACACCTTC	CASSPPSTGVNYGYTF
TRBJ2-3	.	TRBV9	.	TGTGCCAGCAGCGTACTTGGACCTGGCACAGATACGCAGTATTTT	CASSVLGPGTDTQYF
TRBJ2-5	.	TRBV29-1	.	TGCAGCGTTGCAAGGAGTCAAGAGACCCAGTACTTC	CSVARSQETQYF